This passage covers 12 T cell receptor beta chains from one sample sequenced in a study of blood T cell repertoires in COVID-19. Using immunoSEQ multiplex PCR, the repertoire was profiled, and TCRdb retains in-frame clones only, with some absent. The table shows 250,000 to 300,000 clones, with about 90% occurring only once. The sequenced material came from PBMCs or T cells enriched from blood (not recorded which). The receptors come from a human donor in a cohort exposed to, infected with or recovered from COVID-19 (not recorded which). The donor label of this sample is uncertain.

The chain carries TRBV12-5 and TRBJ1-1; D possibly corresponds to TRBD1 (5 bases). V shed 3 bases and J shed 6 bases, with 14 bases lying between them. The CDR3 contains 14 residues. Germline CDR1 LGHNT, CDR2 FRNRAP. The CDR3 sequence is CASGFVRDDAEAFF. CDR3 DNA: TGTGCTAGTGGTTTTGTCAGGGATGACGCTGAAGCTTTCTTT.

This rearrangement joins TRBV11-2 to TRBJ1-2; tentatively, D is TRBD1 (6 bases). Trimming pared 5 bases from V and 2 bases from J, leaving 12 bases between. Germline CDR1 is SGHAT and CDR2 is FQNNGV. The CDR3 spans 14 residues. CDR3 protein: CASSPQGWNYGYTF. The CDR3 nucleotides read TGTGCCAGCAGCCCACAGGGATGGAACTATGGCTACACCTTC.

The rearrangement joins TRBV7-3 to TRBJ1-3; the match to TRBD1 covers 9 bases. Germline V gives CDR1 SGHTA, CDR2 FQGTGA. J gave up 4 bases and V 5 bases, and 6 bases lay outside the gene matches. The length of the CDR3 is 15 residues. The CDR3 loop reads CASSKQGAAGNTIYF. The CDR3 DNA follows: TGTGCCAGCAGCAAACAGGGGGCGGCGGGAAACACCATATATTTT.

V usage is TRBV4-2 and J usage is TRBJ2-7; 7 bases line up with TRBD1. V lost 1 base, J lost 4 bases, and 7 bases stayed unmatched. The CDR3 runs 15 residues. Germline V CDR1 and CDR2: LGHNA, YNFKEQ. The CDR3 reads CASSQGGGLVYEQYF. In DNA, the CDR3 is TGTGCCAGCAGCCAAGGAGGGGGCCTAGTATACGAGCAGTACTTC.

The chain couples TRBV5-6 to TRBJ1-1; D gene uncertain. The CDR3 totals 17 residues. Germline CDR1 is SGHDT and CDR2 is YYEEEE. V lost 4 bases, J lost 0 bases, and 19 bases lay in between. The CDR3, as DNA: TGTGCCAGCAGCATACTCCCAACCGGTCAGGTGAACACTGAAGCTTTCTTT. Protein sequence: CASSILPTGQVNTEAFF.

CDR3 DNA sequence: TGTGCCAGCAGTCCATTACACCGCGGGGGCGTAGAGACCCAGTACTTC. The encoded protein is CASSPLHRGGVETQYF. The chain employs TRBV6-6 and TRBJ2-5; D might be TRBD2 (7 bases). CDR1 and CDR2 (germline): MNHNY, SVGAGI (reference sequence). This CDR3 region has 16 residues. Trimming cost V 5 bases and J 4 bases, with 20 bases left between them.

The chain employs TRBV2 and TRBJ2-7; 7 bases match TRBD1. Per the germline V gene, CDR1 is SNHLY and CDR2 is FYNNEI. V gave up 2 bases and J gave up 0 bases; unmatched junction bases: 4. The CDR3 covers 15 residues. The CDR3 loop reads CASSEWTGRSYEQYF. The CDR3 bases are TGTGCCAGCAGTGAATGGACAGGTCGCTCCTACGAGCAGTACTTC. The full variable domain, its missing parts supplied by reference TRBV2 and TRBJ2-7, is EPEVTQTPSHQVTQMGQEVILRCVPISNHLYFYWYRQILGQKVEFLVSFYNNEISEKSEIFDDQFSVERPDGSNFTLKIRSTKLEDSAMYFCASSEWTGRSYEQYFGPGTRLTVT.

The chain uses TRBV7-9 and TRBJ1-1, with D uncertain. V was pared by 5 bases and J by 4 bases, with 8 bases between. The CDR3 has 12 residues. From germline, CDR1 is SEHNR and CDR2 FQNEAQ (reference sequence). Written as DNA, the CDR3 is TGTGCCAGCAGCGATCAGGTCACTGAAGCTTTCTTT. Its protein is CASSDQVTEAFF.

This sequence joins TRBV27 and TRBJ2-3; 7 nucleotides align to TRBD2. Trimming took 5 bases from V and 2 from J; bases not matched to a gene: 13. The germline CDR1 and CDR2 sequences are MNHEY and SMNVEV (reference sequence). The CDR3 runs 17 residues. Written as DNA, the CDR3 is TGTGCCAGCAGTATTACGGGGGGAGGTGGGTTCACAGATACGCAGTATTTT. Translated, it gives CASSITGGGGFTDTQYF.

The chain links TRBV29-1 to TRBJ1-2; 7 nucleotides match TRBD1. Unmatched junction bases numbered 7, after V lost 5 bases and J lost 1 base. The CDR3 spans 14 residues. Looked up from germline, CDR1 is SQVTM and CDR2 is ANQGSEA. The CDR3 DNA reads TGCAGCGTTCGCCGACAGGGCGGTAACTATGGCTACACCTTC. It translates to CSVRRQGGNYGYTF.

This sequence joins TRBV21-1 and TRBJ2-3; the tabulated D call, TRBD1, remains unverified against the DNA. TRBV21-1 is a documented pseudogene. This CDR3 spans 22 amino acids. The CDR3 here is CASSKAPYPLSRDRGYTDTQYF. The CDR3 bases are TGTGCCAGCAGCAAAGCTCCTTACCCCTTGTCCCGGGACAGGGGCTACACAGATACGCAGTATTTT.

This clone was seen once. CDR3 nucleotides: TGTGCCAGCAGCCCACTAGGTCTAGCCTACGGAAACACCATATATTTT. This gives the protein CASSPLGLAYGNTIYF. V is TRBV11-2 and J is TRBJ1-3; no clear D. V was trimmed by 5 bases and J by 4 bases, leaving 18 bases between them. Germline V gene lookup returns CDR1 SGHAT and CDR2 FQNNGV. There are 16 residues in the CDR3.